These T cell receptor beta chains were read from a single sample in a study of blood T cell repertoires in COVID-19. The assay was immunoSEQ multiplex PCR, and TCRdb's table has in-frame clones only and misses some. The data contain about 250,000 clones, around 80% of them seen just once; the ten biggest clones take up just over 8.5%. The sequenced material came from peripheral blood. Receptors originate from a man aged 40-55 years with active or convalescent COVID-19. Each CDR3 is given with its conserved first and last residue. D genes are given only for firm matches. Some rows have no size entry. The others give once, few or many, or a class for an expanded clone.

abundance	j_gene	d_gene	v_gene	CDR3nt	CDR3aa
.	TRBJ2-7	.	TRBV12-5	TGTGCTAGTGGTTGGGAGGTCGAGCAGTACTTC	CASGWEVEQYF
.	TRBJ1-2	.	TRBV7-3	TGTGCCAGCAGCTTAGATGGGACACCCAACCGGGGCTACACCTTC	CASSLDGTPNRGYTF
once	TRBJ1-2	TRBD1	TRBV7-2	TGTGCCAGCAGCCCAGGACAGGGGGGCTATGGCTACACCTTC	CASSPGQGGYGYTF
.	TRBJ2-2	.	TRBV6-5	TGTGCCAGCAGCCCAGGGGTGGTCGGGGAGCTGTTTTTT	CASSPGVVGELFF
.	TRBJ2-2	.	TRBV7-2	TGTGCCAGCAGCCTAGGACAGCCCTACACCGGGGAGCTGTTTTTT	CASSLGQPYTGELFF
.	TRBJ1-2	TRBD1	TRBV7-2	TGTGCCAGCAGCTTGGGACAGGGGAGAGACTATGGCTACACCTTC	CASSLGQGRDYGYTF
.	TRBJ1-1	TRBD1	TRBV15	TGTGCCACCAGCAGGGGGGGGACAGGGTGGACTGAAGCTTTCTTT	CATSRGGTGWTEAFF
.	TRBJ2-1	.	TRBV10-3	TGTGCCATCAGTGAATCACTTTCCCGGGTGGGTGAGCAGTTCTTC	CAISESLSRVGEQFF
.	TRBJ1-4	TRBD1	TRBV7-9	TGTGCCAGCAGCGCCTGGACAGGGGATTCTAATGAAAAACTGTTTTTT	CASSAWTGDSNEKLFF
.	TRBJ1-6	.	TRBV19	TGTGCCAGTAGTCCTAAAAATTCACCCCTCCACTTT	CASSPKNSPLHF
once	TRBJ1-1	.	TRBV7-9	TGTGGATTACAGGACATGAACACTGAAGCTTTCTTT	CGLQDMNTEAFF
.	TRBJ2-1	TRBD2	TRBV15	TGTGCCACCAGCAGATCCCAATGGGTTAGCGGGATCTCGGGTGAGCAGTTCTTC	CATSRSQWVSGISGEQFF
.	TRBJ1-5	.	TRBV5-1	TGCGCCAGCAGGGTGGAAGAGGGTCAGCCCCAGCATTTT	CASRVEEGQPQHF
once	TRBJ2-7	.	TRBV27	TGTGCCAGCAGTTCCTGGGGGACTTCATCCTACGAGCAGTACTTC	CASSSWGTSSYEQYF
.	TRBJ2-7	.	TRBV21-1	TGTGCCAGCAGCACCCGGCGGTGGAGATATTCCGGGACTAGCGGGGGACTCTCCTACGAGCAGTACTTC	CASSTRRWRYSGTSGGLSYEQYF
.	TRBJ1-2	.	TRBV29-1	TGCAGCGCCCGCTCGGCAGGGAATCTTCGTGGCTACACCTTC	CSARSAGNLRGYTF
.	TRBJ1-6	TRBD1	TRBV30	TGTGCCTGGAGTACCGGGACAGGCTATAATTCACCCCTCCACTTT	CAWSTGTGYNSPLHF
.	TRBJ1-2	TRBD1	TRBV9	TGTGCCAGCAGCGTAGGGGGTAGACAGGGACCTACTGAATATGGCTACACCTTC	CASSVGGRQGPTEYGYTF
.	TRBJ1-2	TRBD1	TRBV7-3	TGTGCCAGCAGCCCAACCGGGACAGGGGGCGGGGGTAACTATGGCTACACCTTC	CASSPTGTGGGGNYGYTF
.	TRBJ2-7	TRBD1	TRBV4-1	TGCGCCAGCAGCCAAGAGCCCCCTGGACAGGGCGTCTACGAGCAGTACTTC	CASSQEPPGQGVYEQYF
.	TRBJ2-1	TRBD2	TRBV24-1	TGTGCCACCAGTGAAACACTAGCGGGAGAGCAGTTCTTC	CATSETLAGEQFF
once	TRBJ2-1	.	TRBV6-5	TGTGCCAGCAAGGCCCAGAGGCTCTCCTACAATGAGCAGTTCTTC	CASKAQRLSYNEQFF
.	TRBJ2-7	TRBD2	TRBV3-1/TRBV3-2	TGTGCCAGCAGCCAAGAACCTAGCGGGAGTTACGAGCAGTACTTC	CASSQEPSGSYEQYF
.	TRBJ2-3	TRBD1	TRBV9	TGTGCCAGCAGCGTAGGATCCGGACCTACAGGGGAGCAGTATTTT	CASSVGSGPTGEQYF
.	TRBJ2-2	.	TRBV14	TGTGCCAGCAGCCAAGTTCGGTTCCCGAACACCGGGGAGCTGTTTTTT	CASSQVRFPNTGELFF
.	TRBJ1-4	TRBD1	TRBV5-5	TGTGCCAGCAGCCTGAGGGGGCCAACTAATGAAAAACTGTTTTTT	CASSLRGPTNEKLFF
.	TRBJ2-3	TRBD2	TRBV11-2	TGTGCCAGCAGCTTAATTAGCGGGGGCACAGATACGCAGTATTTT	CASSLISGGTDTQYF
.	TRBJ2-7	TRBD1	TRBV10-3	TGTGCCATCAGTACCGGGACAGAGCCTTACGAGCAGTACTTC	CAISTGTEPYEQYF
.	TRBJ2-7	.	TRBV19	TGTGCCAGTAGTATAAACAGTTTCACCTACGAGCAGTACTTC	CASSINSFTYEQYF
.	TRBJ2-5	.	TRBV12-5	TGTGCTAGTGGTTCCGGTGGGCAAGAAGAGACCCAGTACTTC	CASGSGGQEETQYF
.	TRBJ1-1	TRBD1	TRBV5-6	TGTGCCAGCAGCTTGAGTGGGACAGGAAGAATGAACACTGAAGCTTTCTTT	CASSLSGTGRMNTEAFF
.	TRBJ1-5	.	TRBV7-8	TGTGCCAGCAGCCCCCGGGACTTGAGCAATCAGCCCCAGCATTTT	CASSPRDLSNQPQHF
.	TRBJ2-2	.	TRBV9	TGTGCCAGCAGCGCACAGATTTCGGCCGGGGAGCTGTTTTTT	CASSAQISAGELFF
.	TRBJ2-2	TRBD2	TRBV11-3	TGTGCCAGCAGCTTACAACTAGCGGGGGCGAACACCGGGGAGCTGTTTTTT	CASSLQLAGANTGELFF
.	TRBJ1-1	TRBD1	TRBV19	TGTGCCAGTACGGAGCAGGGGGCGGGGGCTGAAGCTTTCTTT	CASTEQGAGAEAFF
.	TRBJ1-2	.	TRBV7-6	TGTGCCAGCAGCTTAGGAATAGGGGGAGCTAACTATGGCTACACCTTC	CASSLGIGGANYGYTF
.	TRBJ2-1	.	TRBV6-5	TGTGCCACTCAACGTACAGGGAATACTGGTAATGAGCAGTTCTTC	CATQRTGNTGNEQFF
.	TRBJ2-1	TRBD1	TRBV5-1	TGCGCCAGCAGCTCGGACAGGAGCTCCTACAATGAGCAGTTCTTC	CASSSDRSSYNEQFF
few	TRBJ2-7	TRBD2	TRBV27	TGTGCCAGCAAAGACCGAGCGGGGGCGACCTACGAGCAGTACTTC	CASKDRAGATYEQYF
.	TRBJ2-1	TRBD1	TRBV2	TGTGCCAGCATCGGGACAGAAAGCTCCTACAATGAGCAGTTCTTC	CASIGTESSYNEQFF
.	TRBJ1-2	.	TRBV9	TGTGCCAGCAGCATGGGACCGGGGGACTATGGCTACACCTTC	CASSMGPGDYGYTF
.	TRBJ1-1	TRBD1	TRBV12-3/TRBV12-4	TGTGCCAGCAGTTCACCGACAGGGGGAGCTTTCTTT	CASSSPTGGAFF
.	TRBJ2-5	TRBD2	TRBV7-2	TGTGCCAGCCGAAAGTCCGGGGGGTCGGGGACCCAGTACTTC	CASRKSGGSGTQYF
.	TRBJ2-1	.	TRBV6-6	TGTGCCAGCAGTACCCGAGATTACAATGAGCAGTTCTTC	CASSTRDYNEQFF
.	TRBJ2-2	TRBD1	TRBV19	TGTGCCAGTAGTAGGACAGGGGGCGGCACCGGGGAGCTGTTTTTT	CASSRTGGGTGELFF
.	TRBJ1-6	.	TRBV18	TGTGCCAGCTCACCCCCCCAGGGTGGTAATTCACCCCTCCACTTT	CASSPPQGGNSPLHF
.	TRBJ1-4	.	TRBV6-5	TGTGCCAGCAGTTACTCGGGAGGGTTAGGGGAAAAACTGTTTTTT	CASSYSGGLGEKLFF
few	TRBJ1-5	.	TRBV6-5	TGTGCCAGCAGTTACTCGTCCGGGAATCAGCCCCAGCATTTT	CASSYSSGNQPQHF
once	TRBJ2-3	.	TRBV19	TGTGCCAGTAGGACCGAGGGAGGCACAGATACGCAGTATTTT	CASRTEGGTDTQYF
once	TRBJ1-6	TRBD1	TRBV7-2	TGTGCCAGCAGCCCCTACAGGGGTGGAGATTCACCCCTCCACTTT	CASSPYRGGDSPLHF